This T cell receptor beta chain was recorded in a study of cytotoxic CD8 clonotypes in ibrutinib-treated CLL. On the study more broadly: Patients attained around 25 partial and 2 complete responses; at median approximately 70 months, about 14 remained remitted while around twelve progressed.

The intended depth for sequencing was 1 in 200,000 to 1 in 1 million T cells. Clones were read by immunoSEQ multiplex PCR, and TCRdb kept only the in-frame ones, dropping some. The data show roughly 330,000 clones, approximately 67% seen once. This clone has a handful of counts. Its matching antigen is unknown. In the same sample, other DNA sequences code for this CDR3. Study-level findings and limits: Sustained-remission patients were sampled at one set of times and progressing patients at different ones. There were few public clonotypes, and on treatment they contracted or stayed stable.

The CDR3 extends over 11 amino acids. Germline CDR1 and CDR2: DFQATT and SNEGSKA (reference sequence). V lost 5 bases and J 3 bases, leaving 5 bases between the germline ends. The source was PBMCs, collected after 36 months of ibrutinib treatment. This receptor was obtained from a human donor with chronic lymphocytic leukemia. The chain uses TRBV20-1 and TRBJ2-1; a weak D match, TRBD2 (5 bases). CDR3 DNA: TGCAGTGCTCGGGACTACAATGAGCAGTTCTTC. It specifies CSARDYNEQFF.